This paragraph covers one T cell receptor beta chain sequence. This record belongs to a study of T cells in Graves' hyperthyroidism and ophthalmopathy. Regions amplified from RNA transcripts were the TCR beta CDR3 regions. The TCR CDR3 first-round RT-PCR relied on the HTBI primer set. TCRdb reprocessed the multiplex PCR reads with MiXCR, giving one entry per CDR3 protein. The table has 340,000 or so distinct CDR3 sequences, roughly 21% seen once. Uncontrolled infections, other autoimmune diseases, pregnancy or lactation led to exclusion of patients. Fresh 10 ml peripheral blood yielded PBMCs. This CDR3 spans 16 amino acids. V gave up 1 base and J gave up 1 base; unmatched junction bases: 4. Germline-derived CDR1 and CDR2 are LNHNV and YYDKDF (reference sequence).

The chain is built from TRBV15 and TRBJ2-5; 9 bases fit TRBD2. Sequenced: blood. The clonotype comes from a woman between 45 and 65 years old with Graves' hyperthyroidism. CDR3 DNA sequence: TGTGCCACCAGCAGAGGAGGTAGCGGGGGCCAAGAGACCCAGTACTTC. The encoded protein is CATSRGGSGGQETQYF. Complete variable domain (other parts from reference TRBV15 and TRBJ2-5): DAMVIQNPRYQVTQFGKPVTLSCSQTLNHNVMYWYQQKSSQAPKLLFHYYDKDFNNEADTPDNFQSRRPNTSFCFLDIRSPGLGDTAMYLCATSRGGSGGQETQYFGPGTRLLVL.